This T cell receptor beta chain stems from a study of tumor-infiltrating lymphocytes in primary liver carcinoma. Study-wide results and caveats: Only about 7.5-24% of top clones were detected in all five tumor regions. With p = 0.039, the top-250-clone fraction in tumors significantly exceeded that in blood. Reduced overlap was seen in tumor-adjacent and tumor-blood pairs versus tumor region pairs.

The source material, roughly 18-33 mg of unsorted bulk tissue, was used to co-extract RNA and DNA. The germline CDR1 and CDR2 sequences are WNHNN and SYGVQD (reference sequence). The CDR3 consists of 13 residues. Trimming left V 6 bases short and J 1 base short, with 6 bases between. A primer matching the constant region was used to make TCR beta cDNA from 500 to 650 ng of total RNA. What produced the TCR beta libraries was three nested multiplex PCR rounds using slightly modified ARM-PCR. The first two PCR rounds used TRBV1-TRBV30 primers with a Cbeta primer, roughly 10 cycles each. TCRdb fed the multiplex PCR reads into MiXCR, producing one record per CDR3 protein. The sample has 20,000 to 25,000 distinct CDR3 sequences, around 79% seen once; the top ten hold about 40%. This clonotype occurred a few times. Its antigen is as yet unknown.

The receptor was isolated from a woman aged 30 to 39 with primary liver carcinoma and hepatitis B virus infection. The source material was liver tumor tissue from sampling region 1. Subset specified: tumor region T1, superior pole. This sequence joins TRBV10-1 and TRBJ2-2; the D is unclear. CDR3 sequence: CASSHRNTGELFF. The CDR3 region has the DNA TGCGCCAGCAGCCACAGGAACACCGGGGAGCTGTTTTTT.